This T cell receptor beta chain was found in a study of T cells after yellow fever vaccination. Study summary: Any fraction with a low cell number was prepared using SMART-Seq v4 Ultra Low Input. Study-wide findings and caveats: Subsequent to the booster, the majority of primary-vaccination clones reappeared (around 95% CD4, around 85% CD8).

5'RACE template switching produced TCR cDNA carrying a universal primer site and UMIs. TCRdb analysed the 5' RACE reads with MiXCR anew, one entry per CDR3 protein. Here the sample spans around 100,000 distinct CDR3 sequences, under 9% being singletons. Ten or more counts support this clonotype. The antigen is unknown. This CDR3 contains 16 residues. Per germline, CDR1 LGHNA and CDR2 YNFKEQ. Trimming took 5 bases from V and 6 from J, leaving 21 bases between them. The sequence was obtained from a man aged 30 to 45 who received the YFV17D yellow fever vaccine. The sample was CD8+ T cells sorted from PBMCs, taken 45 days after the yellow fever booster vaccination. The rearrangement joins TRBV4-2 to TRBJ2-3; D possibly uses TRBD1 or TRBD2 (6 bases each). Here the CDR3 reads CASSIQGLKEGDTQYF. Written as DNA, the CDR3 is TGTGCCAGCAGCATACAGGGACTGAAGGAGGGGGATACGCAGTATTTT.